The present T cell receptor beta chain was sequenced within a study of T cells in Graves' hyperthyroidism and ophthalmopathy. On the study more broadly: Once the initial diagnosis was made, peripheral blood was obtained before any treatment.

This clonotype was found many times. The antigen is undetermined. Amplified regions were TCR beta CDR3 sequences from RNA transcripts. TCR CDR3 underwent first-round RT-PCR with the HTBI primer set. TCRdb independently ran MiXCR on the multiplex PCR reads; one entry per CDR3 protein. The data contain 350,000 to 450,000 distinct CDR3 sequences, roughly an eighth of them singletons. The cohort's ophthalmopathy patients, a group with duration under 3 months, had a Clinical Activity Score of at least 3 and a NOSPECS grade of at least 4. The study based diagnoses on clinical symptoms, serum thyroxine and TRAb, thyroid ultrasound and orbital computed tomography. Whole-study results and caveats: Ophthalmopathy and stable hyperthyroidism were separated by a 13 V-J model.

Germline V gene lookup returns CDR1 SGHDT and CDR2 YYEEEE. V dropped 1 base and J dropped 6 bases, with 18 bases sitting between them. The CDR3 has 16 amino acids. The sample consisted of blood. The chain has TRBV5-6 and TRBJ2-3; unclear D gene. The sequence was collected from a man in his fifties or sixties with Graves' ophthalmopathy. The CDR3 region has the DNA TGTGCCAGCAGCTTGTCCGCATCAGCCCTGTGGGATACGCAGTATTTT. Its protein is CASSLSASALWDTQYF.